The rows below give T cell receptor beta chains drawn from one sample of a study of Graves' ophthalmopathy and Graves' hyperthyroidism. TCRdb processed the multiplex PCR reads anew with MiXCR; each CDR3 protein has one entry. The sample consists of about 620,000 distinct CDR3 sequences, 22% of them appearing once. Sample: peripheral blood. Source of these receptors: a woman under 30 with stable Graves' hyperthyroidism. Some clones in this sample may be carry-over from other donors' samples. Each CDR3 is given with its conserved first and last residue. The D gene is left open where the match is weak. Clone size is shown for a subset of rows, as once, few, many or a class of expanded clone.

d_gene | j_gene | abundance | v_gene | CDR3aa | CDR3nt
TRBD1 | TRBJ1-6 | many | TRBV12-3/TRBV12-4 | CASNLGGGGNSPLHF | TGTGCCAGCAATTTGGGAGGGGGCGGTAATTCACCCCTCCACTTT
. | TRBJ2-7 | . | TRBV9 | CASSGGAAGAREQYF | TGTGCCAGCAGTGGTGGTGCGGCAGGGGCTCGGGAGCAGTACTTC
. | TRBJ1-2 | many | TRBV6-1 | CASSEALSGGEFTF | TGTGCCAGCAGTGAAGCTCTAAGCGGGGGTGAATTCACCTTC
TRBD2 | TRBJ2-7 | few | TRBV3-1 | CASSQPRTSGQHEQYF | TGTGCCAGCAGCCAACCAAGGACTAGCGGCCAACACGAGCAGTACTTC
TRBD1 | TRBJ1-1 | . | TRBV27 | CASSPTGAAAFF | TGTGCCAGCAGTCCTACAGGGGCGGCAGCTTTCTTT
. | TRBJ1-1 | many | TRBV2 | CASSDQGTTEAFF | TGTGCCAGCAGTGATCAGGGAACCACTGAAGCTTTCTTT
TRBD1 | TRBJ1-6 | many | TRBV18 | CASSLSQTGLGNSPLHF | TGTGCCAGCTCACTCTCTCAGACAGGGCTAGGGAATTCACCCCTCCACTTT
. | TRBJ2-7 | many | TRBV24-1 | CATRASPGTYEQYF | TGTGCCACCAGGGCCAGCCCGGGGACCTACGAGCAGTACTTC
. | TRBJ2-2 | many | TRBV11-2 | CASSLNPVTGELFF | TGTGCCAGCAGCTTAAATCCAGTCACCGGGGAGCTGTTTTTT
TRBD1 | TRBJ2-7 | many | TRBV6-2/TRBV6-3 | CASSGPGTAYEQYF | TGTGCCAGCAGTGGACCCGGGACAGCCTACGAGCAGTACTTC
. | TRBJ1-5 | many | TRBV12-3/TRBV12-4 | CASSFGAESNQPQHF | TGTGCCAGCAGTTTTGGGGCGGAAAGCAATCAGCCCCAGCATTTT
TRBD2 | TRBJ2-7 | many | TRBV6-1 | CASSETYFLAGLYEQYF | TGTGCCAGCAGTGAAACCTACTTCCTAGCGGGGCTTTACGAGCAGTACTTC
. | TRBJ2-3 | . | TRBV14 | CASSQARPGADTQYF | TGTGCCAGCAGCCAAGCTAGGCCGGGCGCAGATACGCAGTATTTT
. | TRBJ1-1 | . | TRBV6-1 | CASSEKGEAFF | TGTGCCAGCAGTGAAAAGGGTGAAGCTTTCTTT
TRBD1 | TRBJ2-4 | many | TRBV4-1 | CASSQPRQGGLLRAKNIQYF | TGCGCCAGCAGCCAACCCCGACAGGGTGGGCTGTTGAGAGCCAAAAACATTCAGTACTTC
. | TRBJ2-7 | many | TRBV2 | CASSIEGLYEQYF | TGTGCCAGCAGCATCGAAGGTTTGTACGAGCAGTACTTC
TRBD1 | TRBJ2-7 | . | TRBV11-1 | CASSVTGGFNEQYF | TGTGCCAGCAGCGTTACAGGGGGGTTCAACGAGCAGTACTTC
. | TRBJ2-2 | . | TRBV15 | CATSSTGTFDTGELFF | TGTGCCACCAGCAGTACAGGGACCTTTGACACCGGGGAGCTGTTTTTT
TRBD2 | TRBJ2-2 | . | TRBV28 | CASRRGLNTGELFF | TGTGCCAGCAGAAGGGGACTAAACACCGGGGAGCTGTTTTTT
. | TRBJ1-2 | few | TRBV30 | CAWSVSGGPYGYTF | TGTGCCTGGAGTGTATCTGGGGGCCCTTATGGCTACACCTTC
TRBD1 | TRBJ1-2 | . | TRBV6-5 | CASSYAGGFGDGYTF | TGTGCCAGCAGTTACGCAGGGGGCTTCGGGGATGGCTACACCTTC
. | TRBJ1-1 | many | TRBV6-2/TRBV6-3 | CASSYSMYTEAFF | TGTGCCAGCAGTTACTCGATGTACACTGAAGCTTTCTTT
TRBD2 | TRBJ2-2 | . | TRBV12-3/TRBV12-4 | CASSLELAGGPPNTGELFF | TGTGCCAGCAGTTTAGAACTAGCGGGGGGGCCTCCGAACACCGGGGAGCTGTTTTTT
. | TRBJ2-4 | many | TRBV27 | CASIRLKNIQYF | TGTGCCAGCATCCGACTCAAAAACATTCAGTACTTC
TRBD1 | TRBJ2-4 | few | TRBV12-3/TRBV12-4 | CASSRTGTGEIQYF | TGTGCCAGCAGCCGAACCGGGACAGGGGAAATTCAGTACTTC
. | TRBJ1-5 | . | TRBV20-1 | CSARLRENQPQHF | TGCAGTGCTAGGCTCAGGGAAAATCAGCCCCAGCATTTT
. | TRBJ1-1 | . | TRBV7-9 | CASSDYRVGIGEAFF | TGTGCCAGCAGCGACTATAGAGTGGGAATTGGTGAAGCTTTCTTT
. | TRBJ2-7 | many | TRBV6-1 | CASSEQPRQDYEQYF | TGTGCCAGCAGTGAACAGCCGAGGCAAGACTACGAGCAGTACTTC
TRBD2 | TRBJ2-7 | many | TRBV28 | CASSLFATSGRVEQYF | TGTGCCAGCAGTTTATTTGCGACTAGCGGGAGGGTCGAGCAGTACTTC
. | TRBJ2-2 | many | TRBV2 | CASSGNRMSGELFF | TGTGCCAGCAGTGGAAACAGGATGTCCGGGGAGCTGTTTTTT
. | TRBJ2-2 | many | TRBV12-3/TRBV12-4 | CASSLEGGELFF | TGTGCCAGCAGTTTAGAAGGCGGGGAGCTGTTTTTT
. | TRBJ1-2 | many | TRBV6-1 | CASRGLEANYGYTF | TGTGCCAGCAGAGGACTGGAGGCTAACTATGGCTACACCTTC
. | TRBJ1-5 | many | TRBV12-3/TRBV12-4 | CASRDRDQPQHF | TGTGCCAGCAGAGACAGAGATCAGCCCCAGCATTTT
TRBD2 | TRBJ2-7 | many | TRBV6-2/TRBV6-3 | CASSWTSGAPTYEQYF | TGTGCCAGCAGCTGGACTAGCGGGGCCCCAACCTACGAGCAGTACTTC
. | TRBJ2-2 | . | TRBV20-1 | CSARPDSYTGELFF | TGCAGTGCTAGGCCGGACTCTTACACCGGGGAGCTGTTTTTT
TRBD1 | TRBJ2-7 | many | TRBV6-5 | CASSPDLGQTYEQYF | TGTGCCAGCAGTCCCGACCTGGGACAGACCTACGAGCAGTACTTC
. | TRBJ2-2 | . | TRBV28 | CASSAQGTGTGELFF | TGTGCCAGCAGTGCCCAAGGGACGGGTACCGGGGAGCTGTTTTTT
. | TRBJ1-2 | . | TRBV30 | CAWRKPNYGYTF | TGTGCCTGGAGAAAACCGAACTATGGCTACACCTTC
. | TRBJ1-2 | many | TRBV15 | CATSRDQGSNIYGYTF | TGTGCCACCAGCAGAGATCAGGGAAGCAACATCTATGGCTACACCTTC
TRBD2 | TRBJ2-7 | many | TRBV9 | CASSAGLAGPSYEQYF | TGTGCCAGCAGCGCGGGACTAGCGGGGCCCAGTTACGAGCAGTACTTC
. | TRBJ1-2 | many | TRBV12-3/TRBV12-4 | CASSFASHGGYTF | TGTGCCAGCAGTTTTGCGAGCCATGGGGGCTACACCTTC
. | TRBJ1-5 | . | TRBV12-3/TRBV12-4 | CAISTEQAAIYQPQHF | TGTGCCATCAGTACCGAACAGGCTGCGATCTATCAGCCCCAGCATTTT
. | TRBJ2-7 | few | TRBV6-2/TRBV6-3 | CASSSLGSSYEQYF | TGTGCCAGCAGTTCACTAGGGAGCTCCTACGAGCAGTACTTC
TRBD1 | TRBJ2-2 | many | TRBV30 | CAWREGAATGELFF | TGTGCCTGGAGAGAGGGGGCGGCCACCGGGGAGCTGTTTTTT
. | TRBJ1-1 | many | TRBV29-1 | CSARSSFMNTEAFF | TGCAGCGCCCGGAGCTCCTTCATGAACACTGAAGCTTTCTTT
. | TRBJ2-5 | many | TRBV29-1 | CSLSGDQETQYF | TGCAGCCTCTCGGGGGACCAAGAGACCCAGTACTTC
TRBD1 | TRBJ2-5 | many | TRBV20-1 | CSARERQGRKTQYF | TGCAGTGCTAGAGAACGACAGGGGAGAAAGACCCAGTACTTC
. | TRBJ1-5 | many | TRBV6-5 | CASSYVGSNQPQHF | TGTGCCAGCAGTTACGTGGGGAGCAATCAGCCCCAGCATTTT
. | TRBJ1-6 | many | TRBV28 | CASRGPRNSPLHF | TGTGCCAGCAGGGGGCCCAGAAATTCACCCCTCCACTTT
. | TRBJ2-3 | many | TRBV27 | CASRPLTSTDTQYF | TGTGCCAGCAGACCACTTACTAGCACAGATACGCAGTATTTT
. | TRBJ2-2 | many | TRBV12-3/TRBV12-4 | CASSLDVTGELFF | TGTGCCAGCAGTTTGGATGTCACCGGGGAGCTGTTTTTT
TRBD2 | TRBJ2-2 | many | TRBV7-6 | CASSYTSGNTGELFF | TGTGCCAGCAGCTATACTAGCGGCAACACCGGGGAGCTGTTTTTT
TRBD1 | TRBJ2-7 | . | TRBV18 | CASSPRTGNSYEQYF | TGTGCCAGCTCACCACGGACAGGGAACTCCTACGAGCAGTACTTC
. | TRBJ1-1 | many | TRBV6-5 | CASSNDGTNTEAFF | TGTGCCAGCAGTAACGACGGTACGAACACTGAAGCTTTCTTT
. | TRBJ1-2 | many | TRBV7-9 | CASSFRRAAYGYTF | TGTGCCAGCAGCTTTCGGCGGGCTGCCTATGGCTACACCTTC
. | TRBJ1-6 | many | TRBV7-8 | CASSLEAGIPYNSPLHF | TGTGCCAGCAGCTTAGAGGCTGGTATACCCTATAATTCACCCCTCCACTTT
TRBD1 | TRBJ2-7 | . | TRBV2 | CASSKDREQYF | TGTGCCAGCAGTAAGGACAGGGAGCAGTACTTC
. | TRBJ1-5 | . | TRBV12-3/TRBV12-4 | CASSPDWAGNQPQHF | TGTGCCAGCAGTCCGGACTGGGCCGGCAATCAGCCCCAGCATTTT
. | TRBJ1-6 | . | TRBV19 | CASALGNSPLHF | TGTGCCAGCGCCCTTGGGAATTCACCCCTCCACTTT